This note documents a single T cell receptor beta chain sequence. This sample was included in a study of PD-L1 blockade in urothelial cancer. Looking at the study overall: The study recovered a median of around 150,000 T cells per blood sample.

Germline V gene sequence: CDR1 MDHEN, CDR2 SYDVKM. V was clipped by 2 bases and J by 3 bases, with 8 bases between them. The CDR3 runs 14 residues. Only in-frame clones appear in the TCRdb table, and some are missing; sequencing was by immunoSEQ multiplex PCR. Of 58,000 or so clones listed, 85% to 90% are singletons. The material was PBMCs, obtained around atezolizumab (anti-PD-L1) treatment. V is TRBV28 and J is TRBJ1-5; the D is unclear. This receptor was obtained from a man aged 45-60 years with urothelial cancer. The CDR3 spells CASSLGGTNQPQHF. The DNA of the CDR3 is TGTGCCAGCAGTTTAGGTGGCACCAATCAGCCCCAGCATTTT.